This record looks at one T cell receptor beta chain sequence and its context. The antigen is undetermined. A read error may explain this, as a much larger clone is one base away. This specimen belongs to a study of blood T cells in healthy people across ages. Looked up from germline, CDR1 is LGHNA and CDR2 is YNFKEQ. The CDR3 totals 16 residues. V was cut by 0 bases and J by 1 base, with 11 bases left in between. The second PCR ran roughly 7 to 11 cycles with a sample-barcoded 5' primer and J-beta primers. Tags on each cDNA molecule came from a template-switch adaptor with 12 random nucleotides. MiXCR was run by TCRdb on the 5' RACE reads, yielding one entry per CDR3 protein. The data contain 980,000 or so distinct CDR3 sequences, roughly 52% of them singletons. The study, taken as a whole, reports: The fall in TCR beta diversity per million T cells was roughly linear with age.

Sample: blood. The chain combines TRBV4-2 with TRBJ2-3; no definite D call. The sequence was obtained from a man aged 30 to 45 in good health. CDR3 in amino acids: CASSQDGTEGTDTQYF. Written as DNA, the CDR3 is TGTGCCAGCAGCCAAGATGGAACAGAGGGCACAGATACGCAGTATTTT.